This entry features one T cell receptor beta chain sequence. The authors' processing: Quantification of nucleated cells was approximated via reference gene primer amplification. Clones were sequenced by immunoSEQ multiplex PCR, and TCRdb holds only the in-frame ones, with some missing. That table gives V, J and clone size, and the DNA gave D and trimming. The sample includes some 76,000 clones, around 86% of them seen just once. This entry comes from a study of blood T cell repertoires in COVID-19. Study details: Both acute and convalescent COVID-19 samples were obtained from the United States, Italy and Spain. The analysed material was cDNA or gDNA that came from T cells, B-cell-depleted T cells, or PBMCs.

Germline CDR1 is SGHTS and CDR2 is YDEGEE. This CDR3 has 14 residues. V shed 1 base, J shed 4 bases, and the junction held 5 bases outside the gene matches. V usage is TRBV5-8 and J usage is TRBJ2-7; 7 bases fit TRBD2. Sequenced sample: peripheral blood. This sequence was found in a woman in her late teens or twenties with acute or convalescent COVID-19. CDR3: CASSLILAPYEQYF. The CDR3 DNA sequence: TGTGCCAGCAGCTTGATACTAGCGCCTTACGAGCAGTACTTC. Combining the CDR3 with reference TRBV5-8 and TRBJ2-7 gives the whole variable domain EAGVTQSPTHLIKTRGQQATLRCSPISGHTSVYWYQQALGLGLQFLLWYDEGEERNRGNFPPRFSGRQFPNYSSELNVNALELEDSALYLCASSLILAPYEQYFGPGTRLTVT.